Listed below are T cell receptor beta chains from one sample, sequenced in a study of shared clonotypes between healthy human individuals. Libraries were prepared by immunoSEQ multiplex PCR; TCRdb keeps only in-frame clonotypes and omits some of them. The sample has approximately 740,000 clones, about 91% seen once. What was sequenced was naive CD8+ T cells sorted from blood. The receptors here all came from a man younger than 40 in good health. Both conserved end residues are part of each CDR3. The D gene is left open where the match is weak. Where a row states a size, it is once, few, many or the class of an expanded clone; other rows omit it.

d_call | clone_size | j_call | v_call | cdr3_nt | cdr3_aa
. | . | TRBJ1-5 | TRBV6-1 | TGTGCCAGCAGTGCAGGGGAATTAAGCAATCAGCCCCAGCATTTT | CASSAGELSNQPQHF
TRBD2 | few | TRBJ2-5 | TRBV13 | TGTGCCAGCAGCTCGCCTAGCGGCAAAGAGACCCAGTACTTC | CASSSPSGKETQYF
. | . | TRBJ1-1 | TRBV7-6 | TGTGCCAGCAGCTCTACTGTGGCCACAAACACTGAAGCTTTCTTT | CASSSTVATNTEAFF
. | . | TRBJ2-7 | TRBV7-9 | TGTGCCAGCAGCCCCCCGTGGGGGGCCTACGAGCAGTACTTC | CASSPPWGAYEQYF
. | . | TRBJ2-1 | TRBV7-8 | TGTGCCAGCAGCTTTCTTAGCGGCAATGAGCAGTTCTTC | CASSFLSGNEQFF
. | . | TRBJ2-7 | TRBV27 | TGTGCCAGCAGTTTAGGAGACGCCGGTTACGAGCAGTACTTC | CASSLGDAGYEQYF
. | . | TRBJ2-5 | TRBV2 | TGTGCCAGCAGGGTGGAAAACCAAGAGACCCAGTACTTC | CASRVENQETQYF
. | . | TRBJ2-3 | TRBV27 | TGTGCCAGCAGTGGCGTAGGGGATACGCAGTATTTT | CASSGVGDTQYF
. | . | TRBJ2-3 | TRBV27 | TGTGCCAGCAGTTTCGGGTCCACAGATACGCAGTATTTT | CASSFGSTDTQYF
. | . | TRBJ1-2 | TRBV6-1 | TGTGCCAGCAGTGAACCCGCCCAGGGGATTTATGGCTACACCTTC | CASSEPAQGIYGYTF
. | . | TRBJ1-1 | TRBV7-9 | TGTGCCAGCAGCTCGCCGGAGAACACTGAAGCTTTCTTT | CASSSPENTEAFF
TRBD1 | . | TRBJ2-1 | TRBV19 | TGTGCCAGCACCGGGACAGGTCTGATGGATGAGCAGTTCTTC | CASTGTGLMDEQFF
. | once | TRBJ1-2 | TRBV4-3 | TGCGCCAGCAGCCCTGGACAGAAGATTAACTATGGCTACACCTTC | CASSPGQKINYGYTF
TRBD1 | . | TRBJ1-4 | TRBV7-9 | TGTGCCAGCAGCCATAAAGCAGGGGGTGAAAAACTGTTTTTT | CASSHKAGGEKLFF
. | . | TRBJ2-1 | TRBV5-5 | TGTGCCAGCAGCCTATTCTACAATGAGCAGTTCTTC | CASSLFYNEQFF
TRBD1 | . | TRBJ1-5 | TRBV7-3 | TGTGCCAGCAGCTTACGCAGGGGGTTTGACAATCAGCCCCAGCATTTT | CASSLRRGFDNQPQHF
. | . | TRBJ1-1 | TRBV15 | TGTGCCACCAGCAGGGACCTTCCAGACACTGAAGCTTTCTTT | CATSRDLPDTEAFF
TRBD2 | . | TRBJ2-7 | TRBV5-1 | TGCGCCAGCAGTTCCACTAGCGGGAGTTCCTACGAGCAGTACTTC | CASSSTSGSSYEQYF
TRBD2 | once | TRBJ2-1 | TRBV10-1 | TGCGCCAGCAGTGAGCTAGCGGGAGTGAATGAGCAGTTCTTC | CASSELAGVNEQFF
. | . | TRBJ2-2 | TRBV10-1 | TGCGCCAGTGGGGCTTCAGGTACCGGGGAGCTGTTTTTT | CASGASGTGELFF
. | . | TRBJ1-4 | TRBV7-9 | TGTGCCAGCTCCGCTTTGAGCCCGGGAACCCCGGTAGGAAAACTGTTTTTT | CASSALSPGTPVGKLFF
TRBD2 | once | TRBJ2-5 | TRBV29-1 | TGCAGCGTTGTCCCCTCGACTAGCGGGGTCCAAGAGACCCAGTACTTC | CSVVPSTSGVQETQYF
TRBD2 | . | TRBJ2-1 | TRBV9 | TGTGCCAGCAGCCCACACCTCACTAGCGTTCAAAATGCCGAGCAGTTCTTC | CASSPHLTSVQNAEQFF
. | . | TRBJ2-3 | TRBV5-3 | TGTGCCCCCATTTCGGATACGCAGTATTTT | CAPISDTQYF
. | . | TRBJ2-7 | TRBV15 | TGTGCCACCAGCAGAGTCAGTCCAGTTACAGGGAGGTACGAGCAGTACTTC | CATSRVSPVTGRYEQYF
TRBD2 | . | TRBJ2-3 | TRBV13 | TGTGCCAGCAGCTCGACTAGCGGGAGGACCCCCTTCACAGATACGCAGTATTTT | CASSSTSGRTPFTDTQYF
. | . | TRBJ1-5 | TRBV9 | TGTGCCAGCAGCGTAGGTGGGGGACCGCAGCCCCAGCATTTT | CASSVGGGPQPQHF
TRBD2 | . | TRBJ2-1 | TRBV10-2 | TGCGCCAGCATCGGGGGAGGGCCAGGCAATGAGCAGTTCTTC | CASIGGGPGNEQFF
. | once | TRBJ2-7 | TRBV5-1 | TGCGCCAGCAGCTTTAGGACCGGCGGCGGGACCTACGAGCAGTACTTC | CASSFRTGGGTYEQYF
. | . | TRBJ2-1 | TRBV2 | TGTGCCAGCATGAATGGCGGGCCCCTCTCCTACAATGAGCAGTTCTTC | CASMNGGPLSYNEQFF
. | . | TRBJ2-1 | TRBV5-4 | TGTGCCAGCAGCTTGTACGTGGCGGGGGCTCCATACAATGAGCAGTTCTTC | CASSLYVAGAPYNEQFF
. | . | TRBJ2-7 | TRBV7-9 | TGTGCCAGCAGCTTTCAGGGAATAGGAACCTACGAGCAGTACTTC | CASSFQGIGTYEQYF
. | . | TRBJ2-7 | TRBV9 | TGTGCCAGCAGCGGGACAGTAGGGACTGGCGAGCAGTACTTC | CASSGTVGTGEQYF
. | . | TRBJ2-3 | TRBV7-9 | TGTGCCAGCAGCCCCCTCAAAAGAGATACGCAGTATTTT | CASSPLKRDTQYF
TRBD2 | . | TRBJ2-3 | TRBV14 | TGTGCCAGCAGCCAAGGGGCGGGAGGGGTCACAGATACGCAGTATTTT | CASSQGAGGVTDTQYF
TRBD1 | . | TRBJ1-1 | TRBV10-3 | TGTGCCATCAGTGAGGGAGGGGGCTTCACTGAAGCTTTCTTT | CAISEGGGFTEAFF
. | . | TRBJ2-1 | TRBV11-2 | TGTGCCAGCAGCGCGAGCCCTAGGTTGGGTGAGCAGTTCTTC | CASSASPRLGEQFF
TRBD1 | . | TRBJ1-4 | TRBV27 | TGTGCCAGCAGTTCCCAGGGGGGGGATGAAAAACTGTTTTTT | CASSSQGGDEKLFF
. | . | TRBJ1-2 | TRBV28 | TGTGCCAGCAGTCCGACAGCTAACTATGGCTACACCTTC | CASSPTANYGYTF
. | . | TRBJ2-7 | TRBV4-1 | TGCGCCAGCAGCCAAGGGGAAGGCGTTTCCGAGCAGTACTTC | CASSQGEGVSEQYF
. | . | TRBJ1-1 | TRBV5-1 | TGCGCCAGCAGCTTGGCCAGGAACACTGAAGCTTTCTTT | CASSLARNTEAFF
. | . | TRBJ1-5 | TRBV4-3 | TGCGCCAGCAGCCAAGATCGAGGGATAAATCAGCCCCAGCATTTT | CASSQDRGINQPQHF
TRBD2 | once | TRBJ2-5 | TRBV11-2 | TGTGCCAGCAGCTTATTAGCGGGCGGGGAGCGGATCCAGTACTTC | CASSLLAGGERIQYF
. | . | TRBJ2-3 | TRBV7-8 | TGTGCCAGCAGCTCAATACTGCAGACCGATACGCAGTATTTT | CASSSILQTDTQYF
. | . | TRBJ2-4 | TRBV2 | TGTGCCAGCCATCACGAATACTCAGCCAAAAACATTCAGTACTTC | CASHHEYSAKNIQYF
TRBD1 | . | TRBJ2-5 | TRBV27 | TGTGCCAGCAGAACAGGGGCATCCCAACAAGAGACCCAGTACTTC | CASRTGASQQETQYF
TRBD2 | . | TRBJ2-7 | TRBV7-6 | TGTGCCAGCAGCTTCTCTAGCGGGAGGGCCGACTCCTACGAGCAGTACTTC | CASSFSSGRADSYEQYF
. | . | TRBJ2-5 | TRBV2 | TGTGCCAGCATCCAGTCTAAGGAGACCCAGTACTTC | CASIQSKETQYF
. | . | TRBJ2-1 | TRBV11-2 | TGTGCCAGCAGCCCGGGAGACAATGAGCAGTTCTTC | CASSPGDNEQFF
TRBD2 | . | TRBJ2-1 | TRBV19 | TGTGCCAGTAGTCGAAGCGGGACTACCTTCAATGAGCAGTTCTTC | CASSRSGTTFNEQFF
. | . | TRBJ2-7 | TRBV28 | TGTGCCGGATCCGGGACGGACTACGAGCAGTACTTC | CAGSGTDYEQYF
TRBD2 | . | TRBJ2-1 | TRBV7-7 | TGTGCTAGCAGCTTAGGCGGGAGTGTTTCCTACAATGAGCAGTTCTTC | CASSLGGSVSYNEQFF